This T cell receptor (beta chain) was profiled in a study of cytomegalovirus exposure and HLA in healthy donors. General study results and limits: It has been reported that TCR beta sequences accurately predicted the HLA-A and HLA-B alleles of most subjects.

The PCR employed 60 Vbeta primers together with 13 Jbeta primers. Sequenced by immunoSEQ multiplex PCR; TCRdb stores in-frame clones only, minus some. Here the sample spans 110,000 or so clones, about 70% being singletons. About this clone: Its antigen is unidentified.

With 8 bases clipped from V and 2 bases from J, the junction kept 7 bases outside the gene matches. The CDR3 spans 15 residues. The germline V gene encodes CDR1 MGHDK and CDR2 SYGVNS. Sequencing was carried out using PBMCs. The sequence was obtained from a man aged 25-45 years in good health and CMV-seronegative. The J gene is TRBJ1-3, the V gene TRBV25-1; TRBD1 aligns across 9 bases. The CDR3 region is CASSLTGGPGNTIYF. The CDR3 DNA reads TGTGCCAGCTCGCTGACAGGGGGACCTGGAAACACCATATATTTT.